This TCR beta chain emerged from a study of regulatory T cells in long-lasting Graves disease. Turning to the study itself: Patients met the persistent Graves' disease definition after over 5 years of antithyroid drugs with positive TSH receptor antibodies.

Time point reported: persistent/refractory GD, antithyroid drugs over 5 years with positive TRAb. Preparation of the TCR library used RNA extracted from PBMCs. In the case of this clonotype: The junction shows a germline mismatch at one end, possibly a read error.

Construction of the TCR beta libraries employed iRepertoire HTBI primers in conjunction with Arm-PCR of CDR3 regions. Source study methods: Among the samples, around 61 TRBV and 14 to 15 TRBJ segments were identified. TCRdb re-called the multiplex PCR reads with MiXCR, one entry per CDR3 protein. None of the V and J calls come from the authors' own analysis; TCRdb made them. The table shows 300,000 to 400,000 distinct CDR3 sequences, with 15% to 20% occurring only once. This TCR derives from a female donor with Graves disease. The source material was peripheral blood mononuclear cells (PBMCs), sampled when the disease was refractory, from a patient treated with antithyroid drugs.

CDR3 loop: CASSYEFYGYAF. CDR3 nucleotide sequence: TGTGCCAGCAGTTACGAATTCTATGGCTACGCCTTC. The rearrangement uses TRBV6-5 and TRBJ1-2, with D unclear. The CDR3 loop spans 12 amino acids. Looked up from germline, CDR1 is MNHEY and CDR2 is SVGAGI.